The T cell receptor (beta chain) described here comes from a study of persistence of HIV-infected CD4 T cells. Study context: Blood samples, up to roughly 200 mL, came from multiple time points, except two leukapheresis donors sampled once.

This was the immunoSEQ version 4 assay in survey mode. Sequenced by immunoSEQ multiplex PCR; TCRdb stores in-frame clones only, minus some. This sample yields roughly 41,000 clones, of which roughly 87% are seen a single time; about 1.3% belongs to the top ten. Cells were stimulated nonspecifically with anti-CD3/anti-CD28 magnetic beads. Sorting of responding CD4+ T cells relied on upregulated CD40 ligand together with CD69. Donors had CD4+ T cell counts above 400 cells/uL and were CMV-seropositive. Of note for this clone: Its antigen is undetermined.

Findings and limits, study-wide: TCRbeta richness was lower in CMV- and Gag-responding cells than in anti-CD3/anti-CD28-responding cells. Proviral oligoclonality tracked with TCR oligoclonality within the same sorted cells.

This TCR was recovered from an adult man with HIV who was CMV-seropositive. The sample here was CD4+ T cells sorted from PBMCs after approximately 18-hour stimulation, taken from a patient who received antiretroviral therapy.

CDR3 loop: CASSPRTDTQYF. CDR3 in DNA: TGTGCCAGCAGCCCTCGCACAGATACGCAGTATTTT. The chain carries TRBV27 and TRBJ2-3; no definite D call. Germline CDR1 reads MNHEY; CDR2 reads SMNVEV (reference sequence). The CDR3 sequence is 12 residues long. V was shortened by 6 bases and J by 1 base, with 5 bases between the two germline ends.